The 18 T cell receptor beta chains below all came from one sample that was sequenced in a study of blood T cell repertoires in COVID-19 (dated by TCRdb to the early 2020s). Library preparation employed the immunoSEQ multiplex PCR assay. TCRdb holds this immuneACCESS table with in-frame rearrangements only. Some clones are missing; in checked studies, unresolved V genes explain under half, and the rest has no known cause. Here the sample has about 250,000 clones; about 90% occur a single time. 1.3% to 1.5% of the sample is held by the ten biggest clonotypes. The sequencing sample was made of peripheral blood. These receptors all stem from a man aged 80 or over with acute or convalescent COVID-19.

This clone showed up just once. The CDR3 loop reads CASNPGQGPPYNSPLHF. CDR3 DNA sequence: TGTGCCAGTAACCCGGGACAGGGGCCGCCCTATAATTCACCCCTCCACTTT. The chain couples TRBV19 to TRBJ1-6; 10 bases align to TRBD1. Germline V gene lookup returns CDR1 LNHDA and CDR2 SQIVND (reference sequence). Unmatched junction bases numbered 8, after V lost 7 bases and J lost 2 bases. This CDR3 has 17 amino acids.

CDR3 sequence reads: CASSFTDRLSYEQYF. In DNA form, the CDR3 reads TGCGCCAGCAGCTTCACCGACAGGCTTTCCTACGAGCAGTACTTC. The chain has TRBV5-1 and TRBJ2-7; D is possibly TRBD1 (6 bases). CDR1 and CDR2 (germline): SGHRS, YFSETQ. The ends were cut back, 2 bases at V and 1 base at J, with 13 bases in the middle. This CDR3 contains 15 residues.

This clone appeared a single time. This chain connects TRBV15 to TRBJ2-5; TRBD1 matches 10 bases. J lost 5 bases, V lost 1 base, and 16 bases had no gene match. Germline CDR1 is LNHNV and CDR2 is YYDKDF (reference sequence). The CDR3 is 19 amino acids. In DNA form, the CDR3 reads TGTGCCACCAGCAGAGGAGGAAACAAACGGGACAGGGGTCGGGAGACCCAGTACTTC. It specifies CATSRGGNKRDRGRETQYF. Variable domain in full (rest from reference TRBV15 and TRBJ2-5): DAMVIQNPRYQVTQFGKPVTLSCSQTLNHNVMYWYQQKSSQAPKLLFHYYDKDFNNEADTPDNFQSRRPNTSFCFLDIRSPGLGDTAMYLCATSRGGNKRDRGRETQYFGPGTRLLVL.

V is TRBV7-2 and J is TRBJ1-1; 11 bases align to TRBD1. The ends lost 6 bases at V and 5 bases at J; junction bases unmatched: 8. CDR3 length: 15 residues. CDR1 SGHTA and CDR2 FQGNSA come from the germline V gene. This CDR3 reads CASSFLGQGGTEAFF. The CDR3 nucleotides read TGTGCCAGCAGTTTTCTGGGACAGGGGGGGACTGAAGCTTTCTTT.

The chain has TRBV7-6 and TRBJ2-2; 11 bases agree with TRBD2. From germline, CDR1 is SGHVS and CDR2 FNYEAQ. This CDR3 has 17 amino acids. V dropped 5 bases and J dropped 5; count of bases not matched to a gene: 10. This CDR3 reads CASSLRLAGRGTGELFF. The CDR3 DNA reads as TGTGCCAGCAGCCTCAGACTAGCGGGGCGAGGGACCGGGGAGCTGTTTTTT.

The chain uses TRBV6-1 and TRBJ1-5; no reliable D call. The germline V and J ends were trimmed by 3 bases and 0 bases, with 6 bases remaining between them. The CDR3 has 14 amino acids. Germline lookup yields CDR1 MNHNS and CDR2 SASEGT. The CDR3 spells CASSENYSNQPQHF. For the CDR3, the DNA is TGTGCCAGCAGTGAGAACTATAGCAATCAGCCCCAGCATTTT.

The chain is built from TRBV11-2 and TRBJ2-1; TRBD1 might be the D (6 bases). V lost 0 bases and J lost 0, with 21 bases in between. The CDR3 contains 20 residues. Germline V CDR1 and CDR2: SGHAT, FQNNGV. Here the CDR3 reads CASSLDRGTGSLSSYNEQFF. Written as DNA, the CDR3 is TGTGCCAGCAGCTTAGATAGGGGGACGGGGAGCCTTAGCTCCTACAATGAGCAGTTCTTC.

For the CDR3, the DNA is TGTGCCAGCAGTTTAAACAACAGATACGAGCAGTACTTC. Its translation: CASSLNNRYEQYF. This chain links TRBV12-3 or TRBV12-4 with TRBJ2-7; unclear D gene. The CDR3 runs to 13 residues. V was pared by 2 bases and J by 4 bases, with 9 bases between.

This chain joins TRBV4-3 and TRBJ2-2, with 9 bases that match TRBD1. From germline, CDR1 is LGHNA and CDR2 YSLEER. V trimming: 4 bases; J trimming: 7 bases; junction bases outside the gene matches: 7. This CDR3 comprises 15 residues. CDR3 loop: CASSPSTGGIGELFF. The CDR3 DNA is TGCGCCAGCAGCCCGAGCACAGGGGGCATCGGGGAGCTGTTTTTT.

Here the CDR3 DNA reads TGTGCCAGCAGCTCTCCGACAGGGAATAGCAATCAGCCCCAGCATTTT. Protein sequence: CASSSPTGNSNQPQHF. The chain uses TRBV7-2 and TRBJ1-5; 7 positions agree with TRBD1. Germline V gene sequence: CDR1 SGHTA, CDR2 FQGNSA. This CDR3 has 16 residues. Unmatched junction bases numbered 6, after V lost 4 bases and J lost 0 bases.

The V and J genes are TRBV29-1 and TRBJ2-1; TRBD2 might be the D (6 bases). This CDR3 spans 10 amino acids. Trimming pared 7 bases from V and 5 bases from J, leaving 6 bases between. Germline CDR1 reads SQVTM; CDR2 reads ANQGSEA. The CDR3 DNA follows: TGCAGCGGCGGGGACAATGAGCAGTTCTTC. It is translated as CSGGDNEQFF.

V is TRBV3-1 (or the pseudogene TRBV3-2) and J is TRBJ2-5; TRBD1 matches 11 bases. The CDR3 length is 18 residues. Germline trimming cut 0 bases from V and 5 bases from J; bases unmatched to any gene: 11. Germline V gives CDR1 LGHDT, CDR2 YNNKEL (reference sequence). Here the CDR3 DNA reads TGTGCCAGCAGCCAAGAAAGTTCTGGACAGGGGGCAGAGGAGACCCAGTACTTC. Translating it yields CASSQESSGQGAEETQYF.

This clone was recorded once. The gene calls are TRBV27 and TRBJ2-5; 7 nucleotides align to TRBD2. The CDR3 has 12 residues. Germline lookup yields CDR1 MNHEY and CDR2 SMNVEV (reference sequence). J lost 14 bases, V lost 3 bases, and 9 bases had no gene match. The CDR3, as DNA: TGTGCCAGCAGTTTTATTGGGAGGGCCCCTTACTTC. Protein: CASSFIGRAPYF.

The rearrangement uses TRBV29-1 and TRBJ2-1, with D perhaps matching TRBD2 (6 bases). V lost 3 bases, J lost 0 bases, and 9 bases lay in between. Germline-derived CDR1 and CDR2 are SQVTM and ANQGSEA. The CDR3 contains 14 residues. The CDR3 DNA follows: TGCAGCGTTGACATTAGCGGCTCCTACAATGAGCAGTTCTTC. Protein: CSVDISGSYNEQFF.

The chain carries TRBV1 and TRBJ2-2; TRBD2 was called by the table and not checked on the DNA. TRBV1 is a pseudogene. The CDR3 spans 15 residues. The CDR3 DNA reads TGCACCAGCACTAGCGGGGGGCCGAACACCGGGGAGCTGTTTTTT. This codes for CTSTSGGPNTGELFF.

A single count supports this clone. The chain joins TRBV24-1 to TRBJ2-6, with D possibly TRBD1 on 6 matching bases. The CDR3 totals 16 residues. Germline CDR1 reads KGHDR; CDR2 reads SFDVKD. V lost 4 bases and J 2 bases, leaving 11 bases between the germline ends. The CDR3 DNA reads TGTGCCACCAGTGAGCCACAGGGAACTGGGGCCAACGTCCTGACTTTC. It codes for CATSEPQGTGANVLTF.

The chain couples TRBV7-8 to TRBJ2-7; 7 bases align to TRBD2. Germline V gives CDR1 SGHVS, CDR2 FQNEAQ. The CDR3 contains 14 residues. The V and J ends lost 5 bases and 2 bases, in that order; junction bases with no gene match: 6. The CDR3, as DNA: TGTGCCAGCAGCAGGACTAGGGCAGCCTACGAGCAGTACTTC. Its protein is CASSRTRAAYEQYF.

This clone was seen once. This chain links TRBV19 with TRBJ1-1; no clear D. The CDR3 is 13 amino acids. V was clipped by 3 bases and J by 1 base, with 6 bases between them. Per the germline V gene, CDR1 is LNHDA and CDR2 is SQIVND (reference sequence). CDR3 nucleotide sequence: TGTGCCAGTAGTATCAACTGGAACACTGAAGCTTTCTTT. This gives the protein CASSINWNTEAFF. The full variable domain, with the rest looked up from reference TRBV19 and TRBJ1-1, is DGGITQSPKYLFRKEGQNVTLSCEQNLNHDAMYWYRQDPGQGLRLIYYSQIVNDFQKGDIAEGYSVSREKKESFPLTVTSAQKNPTAFYLCASSINWNTEAFFGQGTRLTVV.